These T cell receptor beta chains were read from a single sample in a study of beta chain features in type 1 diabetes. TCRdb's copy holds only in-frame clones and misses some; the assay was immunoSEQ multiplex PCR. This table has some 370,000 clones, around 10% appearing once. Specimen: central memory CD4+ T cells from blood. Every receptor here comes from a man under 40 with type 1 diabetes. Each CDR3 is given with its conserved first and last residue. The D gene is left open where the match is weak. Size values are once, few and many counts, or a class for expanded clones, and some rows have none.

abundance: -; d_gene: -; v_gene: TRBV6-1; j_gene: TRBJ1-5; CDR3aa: CASTNDHFSNQPQHF; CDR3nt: TGTGCCAGCACCAATGATCACTTTAGCAATCAGCCCCAGCATTTT
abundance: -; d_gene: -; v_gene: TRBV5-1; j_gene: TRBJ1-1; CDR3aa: CASSRGVMNTEAFF; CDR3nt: TGCGCCAGCAGTCGTGGGGTAATGAACACTGAAGCTTTCTTT
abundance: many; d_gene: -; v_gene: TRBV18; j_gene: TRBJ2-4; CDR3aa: CASSPNGNRDIQYF; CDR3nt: TGTGCCAGCTCACCTAATGGGAATAGGGACATTCAGTACTTC
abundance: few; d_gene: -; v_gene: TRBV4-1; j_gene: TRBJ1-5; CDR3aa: CASSQVLGIRQPQHF; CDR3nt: TGCGCCAGCAGCCAAGTCTTAGGGATTCGGCAGCCCCAGCATTTT
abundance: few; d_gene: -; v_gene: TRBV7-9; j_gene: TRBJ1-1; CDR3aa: CASSFTTGGDTEAFF; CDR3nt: TGTGCCAGCAGCTTCACGACAGGAGGAGACACTGAAGCTTTCTTT
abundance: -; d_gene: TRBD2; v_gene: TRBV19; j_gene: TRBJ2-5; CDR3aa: CASRFSGRGETQYF; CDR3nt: TGTGCCAGCCGATTTAGCGGGAGAGGCGAGACCCAGTACTTC
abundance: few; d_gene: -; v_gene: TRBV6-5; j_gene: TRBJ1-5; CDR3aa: CASSLSGGQPQHF; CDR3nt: TGTGCCAGCAGTTTATCTGGGGGTCAGCCCCAGCATTTT
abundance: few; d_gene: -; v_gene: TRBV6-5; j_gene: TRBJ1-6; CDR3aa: CASSYFEQANSPLHF; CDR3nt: TGTGCCAGCAGTTACTTCGAACAGGCTAATTCACCCCTCCACTTT
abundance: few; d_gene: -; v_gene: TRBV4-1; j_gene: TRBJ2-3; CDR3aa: CASSQDRARSRTDTQYF; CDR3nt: TGCGCCAGCAGCCAAGACCGCGCCAGAAGCAGGACAGATACGCAGTATTTT
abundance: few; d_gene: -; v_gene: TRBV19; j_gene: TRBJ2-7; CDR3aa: CASSILFLHEQYF; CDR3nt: TGTGCCAGTAGTATTTTGTTCCTCCACGAGCAGTACTTC
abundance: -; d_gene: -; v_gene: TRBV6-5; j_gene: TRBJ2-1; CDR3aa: CASSPWWGWGEQFF; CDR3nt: TGTGCCAGCAGTCCCTGGTGGGGATGGGGTGAGCAGTTCTTC
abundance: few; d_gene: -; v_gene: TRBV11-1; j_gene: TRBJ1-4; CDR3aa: CASSLGSFGEKLFF; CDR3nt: TGTGCCAGCAGCCTAGGGAGTTTTGGTGAAAAACTGTTTTTT
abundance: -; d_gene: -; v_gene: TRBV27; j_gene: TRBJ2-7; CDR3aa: CASSLGVGAGLAYEQYF; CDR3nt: TGTGCCAGCAGTCTAGGGGTGGGGGCAGGTCTAGCCTACGAGCAGTACTTC
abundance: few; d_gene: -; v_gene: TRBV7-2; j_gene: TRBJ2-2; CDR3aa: CASSLVHGTPGELFF; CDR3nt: TGTGCCAGCAGCTTAGTACACGGGACGCCCGGGGAGCTGTTTTTT
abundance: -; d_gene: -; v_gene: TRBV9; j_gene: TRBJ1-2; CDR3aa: CASSVGDSNYGYTF; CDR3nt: TGTGCCAGCAGCGTAGGGGATTCTAACTATGGCTACACCTTC
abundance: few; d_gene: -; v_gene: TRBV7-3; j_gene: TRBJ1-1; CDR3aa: CASSLLIGSTEAFF; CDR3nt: TGTGCCAGCAGCTTACTAATTGGGAGCACTGAAGCTTTCTTT
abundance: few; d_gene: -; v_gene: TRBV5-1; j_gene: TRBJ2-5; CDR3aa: CASSLSGAGQETQYF; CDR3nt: TGCGCCAGCAGCTTGTCGGGTGCCGGCCAAGAGACCCAGTACTTC
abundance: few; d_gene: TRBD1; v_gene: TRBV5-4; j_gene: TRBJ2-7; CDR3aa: CASSLEGQGAYEQYF; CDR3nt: TGTGCCAGCAGCTTAGAGGGACAGGGAGCCTACGAGCAGTACTTC
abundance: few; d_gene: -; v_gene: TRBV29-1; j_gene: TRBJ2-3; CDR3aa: CSATGTQRGTQYF; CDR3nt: TGCAGCGCTACGGGGACCCAAAGAGGTACGCAGTATTTT
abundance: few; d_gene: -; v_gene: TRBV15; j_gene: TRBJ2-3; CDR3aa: CATSRDPLQYF; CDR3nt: TGTGCCACCAGCAGAGATCCCCTGCAGTATTTT
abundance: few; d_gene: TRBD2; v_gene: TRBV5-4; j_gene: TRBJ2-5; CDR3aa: CASSSGLAGETQYF; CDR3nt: TGTGCCAGCAGCTCCGGACTAGCTGGAGAGACCCAGTACTTC
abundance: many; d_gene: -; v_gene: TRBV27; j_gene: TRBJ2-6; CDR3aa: CASSLMVAGANVLTF; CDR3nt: TGTGCCAGCAGTTTAATGGTAGCAGGGGCCAACGTCCTGACTTTC
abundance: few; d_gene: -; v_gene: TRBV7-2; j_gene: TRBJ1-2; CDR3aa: CASSLGAAYGYTF; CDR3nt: TGTGCCAGCAGCTTAGGTGCCGCATATGGCTACACCTTC
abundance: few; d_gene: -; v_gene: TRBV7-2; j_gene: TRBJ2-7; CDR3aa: CASSLGGGGAEQYF; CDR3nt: TGTGCCAGCAGCTTAGGGGGCGGAGGGGCCGAGCAGTACTTC
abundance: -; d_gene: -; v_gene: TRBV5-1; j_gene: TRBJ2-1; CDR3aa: CASSFQADSYNEQFF; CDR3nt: TGCGCCAGCAGCTTTCAAGCGGATAGCTACAATGAGCAGTTCTTC
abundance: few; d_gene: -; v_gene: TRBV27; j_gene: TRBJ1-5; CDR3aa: CASSKGIWENSNQPQHF; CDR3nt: TGTGCCAGCAGTAAGGGCATCTGGGAAAATAGCAATCAGCCCCAGCATTTT
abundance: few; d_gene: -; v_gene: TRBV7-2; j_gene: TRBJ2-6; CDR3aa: CASSPRESGANVLTF; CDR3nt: TGTGCCAGCAGCCCAAGGGAGTCTGGGGCCAACGTCCTGACTTTC
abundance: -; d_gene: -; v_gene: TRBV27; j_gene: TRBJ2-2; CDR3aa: CASSPTWNTGELFF; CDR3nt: TGTGCCAGCAGTCCTACCTGGAACACCGGGGAGCTGTTTTTT
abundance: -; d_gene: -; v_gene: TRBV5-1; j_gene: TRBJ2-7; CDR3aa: CASSLAGSERAYEQYF; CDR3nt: TGCGCCAGCAGCTTGGCCGGCAGTGAAAGAGCCTACGAGCAGTACTTC
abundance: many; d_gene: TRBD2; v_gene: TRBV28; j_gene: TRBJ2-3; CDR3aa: CASSPPGLAGVSDTQYF; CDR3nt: TGTGCCAGCAGTCCCCCAGGACTAGCGGGAGTTTCGGATACGCAGTATTTT
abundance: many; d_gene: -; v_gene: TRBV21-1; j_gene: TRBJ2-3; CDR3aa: CASSPLPGQGEDTQYF; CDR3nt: TGTGCCAGCAGCCCTTTACCGGGACAGGGGGAGGATACGCAGTATTTT
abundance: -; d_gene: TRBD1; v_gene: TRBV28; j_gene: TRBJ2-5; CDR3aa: CASSLPTGVSETQYF; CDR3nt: TGTGCCAGCAGTTTACCTACAGGGGTATCGGAGACCCAGTACTTC
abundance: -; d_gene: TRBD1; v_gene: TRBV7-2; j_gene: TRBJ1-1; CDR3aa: CASSLQGQYTEAFF; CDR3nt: TGTGCCAGCAGCCTTCAGGGACAGTACACTGAAGCTTTCTTT
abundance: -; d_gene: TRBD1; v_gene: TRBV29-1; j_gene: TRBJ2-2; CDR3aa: CSVDKQGANTGELFF; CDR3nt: TGCAGCGTTGATAAGCAGGGGGCGAACACCGGGGAGCTGTTTTTT
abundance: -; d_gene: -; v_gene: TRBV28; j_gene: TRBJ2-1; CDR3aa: CASSLTDREQFF; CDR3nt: TGTGCCAGCAGTTTAACGGACCGTGAGCAGTTCTTC
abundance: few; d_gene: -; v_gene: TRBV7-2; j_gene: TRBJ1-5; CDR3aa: CASSPLGGGLGNQPQHF; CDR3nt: TGTGCCAGCAGCCCCCTGGGGGGGGGACTTGGCAATCAGCCCCAGCATTTT
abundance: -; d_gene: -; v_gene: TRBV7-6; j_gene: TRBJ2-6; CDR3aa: CASSLVSGANVLTF; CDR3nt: TGTGCCAGCAGCTTAGTGTCTGGGGCCAACGTCCTGACTTTC
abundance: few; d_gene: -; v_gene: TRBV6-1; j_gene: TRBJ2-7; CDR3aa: CASSHIGGAYEQYF; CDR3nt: TGTGCCAGCAGTCACATCGGGGGAGCCTACGAGCAGTACTTC
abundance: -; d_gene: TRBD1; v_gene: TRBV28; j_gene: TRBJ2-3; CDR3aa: CASSFPSTGVDTQYF; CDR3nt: TGTGCCAGCAGTTTCCCCTCGACAGGGGTAGATACGCAGTATTTT
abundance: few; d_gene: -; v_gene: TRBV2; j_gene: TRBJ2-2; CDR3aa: CASTSTEPNTGELFF; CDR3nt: TGTGCCAGCACCAGCACTGAACCGAACACCGGGGAGCTGTTTTTT
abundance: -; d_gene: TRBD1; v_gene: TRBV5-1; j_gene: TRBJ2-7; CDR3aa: CASSFGQGESYEQYF; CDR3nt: TGCGCCAGCAGCTTTGGACAGGGGGAGTCCTACGAGCAGTACTTC
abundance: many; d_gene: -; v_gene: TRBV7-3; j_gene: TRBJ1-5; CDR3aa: CASSPQGGDQPQHF; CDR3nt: TGTGCCAGCAGTCCGCAGGGTGGAGATCAGCCCCAGCATTTT
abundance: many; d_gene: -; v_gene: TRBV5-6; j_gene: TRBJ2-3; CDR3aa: CASSPRDRGRDTQYF; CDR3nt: TGTGCCAGCAGCCCACGGGACCGGGGGCGGGATACGCAGTATTTT
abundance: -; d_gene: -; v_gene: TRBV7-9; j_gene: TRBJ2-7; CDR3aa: CASSSWDRGYEQYF; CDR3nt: TGTGCCAGCAGCTCGTGGGACCGTGGTTACGAGCAGTACTTC
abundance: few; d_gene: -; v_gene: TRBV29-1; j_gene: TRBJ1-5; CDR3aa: CSVGDKSNQPQHF; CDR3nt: TGCAGCGTTGGGGACAAGAGCAATCAGCCCCAGCATTTT
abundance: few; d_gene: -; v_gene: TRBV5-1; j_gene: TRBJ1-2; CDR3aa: CASSPTGVLQRGYGYTF; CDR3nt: TGCGCCAGCAGCCCGACAGGAGTCCTTCAGAGGGGCTATGGCTACACCTTC
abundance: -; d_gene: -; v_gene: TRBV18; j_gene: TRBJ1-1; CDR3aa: CASSQAENTEAFF; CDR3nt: TGTGCCAGCTCACAGGCCGAGAACACTGAAGCTTTCTTT
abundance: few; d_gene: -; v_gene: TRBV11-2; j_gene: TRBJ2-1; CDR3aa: CASSLTLNNEQFF; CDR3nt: TGTGCCAGCAGCTTAACGCTGAACAATGAGCAGTTCTTC
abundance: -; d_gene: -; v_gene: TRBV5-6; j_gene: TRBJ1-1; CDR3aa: CASSRSGYTEAFF; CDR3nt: TGTGCCAGCAGCCGATCGGGGTACACTGAAGCTTTCTTT
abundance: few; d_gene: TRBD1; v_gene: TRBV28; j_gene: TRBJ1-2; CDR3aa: CASSFVDRGYGYTF; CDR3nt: TGTGCCAGCAGTTTTGTCGACAGGGGCTATGGCTACACCTTC